This T cell receptor (beta chain) was identified in a study of shared clonotypes between healthy human individuals. Study-wide results and limits: Against clonotypes common to all four donors, non-shared ones had lower generation probabilities.

This clone was counted once. Antigen: not known. The same CDR3 arises from other DNA sequences in this sample as well. Every subset had its genomic DNA shared out evenly among several immunoSEQ plates. Data came from immunoSEQ multiplex PCR; TCRdb stores just in-frame clones and leaves some out. The table records more than 2 million clones, roughly 95% of them present only once. Trimming removed 2 bases from V and 8 bases from J; junction bases left unmatched: 5. The CDR3 runs 13 residues. Looked up from germline, CDR1 is MNHEY and CDR2 is SMNVEV (reference sequence). The gene calls are TRBV27 and TRBJ1-2; 7 nucleotides match TRBD1. The sample consisted of naive CD4+ T cells sorted from blood. Stated subset: CD45RA+ positively selected. The TCR sequence derives from a man aged 18 to 35 in good health. The CDR3 region is CASSLDRVGGYTF. The CDR3, as DNA: TGTGCCAGCAGTTTAGACAGGGTAGGAGGCTACACCTTC.